These T cell receptor beta chains were read from a single sample in a study of blood T cell repertoires in COVID-19. The method was immunoSEQ multiplex PCR; TCRdb's version includes in-frame clones alone and lacks a portion of them. This table has roughly 250,000 clones, about 86% appearing once. Sequenced input: peripheral blood. These receptors were taken from an older person with COVID-19, enrolled during active disease. CDR3s include the opening cysteine and the closing phenylalanine or tryptophan. A D gene is named only where the DNA matches it firmly. The size field is filled for only some rows; it gives once, few, many or a size class.

>TRBJ1-6|TRBD1|NA|TRBV12-3/TRBV12-4
TGTGCCAGCAGCGGACAGGGTCATTCACCCCTCCACTTT
CASSGQGHSPLHF
>TRBJ1-2|NA|NA|TRBV7-8
TGTGCCAGCAGCCCCCGGGAGGCGTATGGCTACACCTTC
CASSPREAYGYTF
>TRBJ1-2|NA|NA|TRBV5-4
TGTGCCAGCAGCCTTCGGATTATGGAGGAGACCTTC
CASSLRIMEETF
>TRBJ2-3|TRBD2|once|TRBV6-2/TRBV6-3
TGTGCCAGCAGTTTCGCTAGCGGGGTAGGCACAGATACGCAGTATTTT
CASSFASGVGTDTQYF
>TRBJ1-3|NA|NA|TRBV2
TGTGCCAGCAGTGAGACAGGTTTGAGTGGAAACACCATATATTTT
CASSETGLSGNTIYF
>TRBJ2-1|TRBD2|NA|TRBV6-2/TRBV6-3
TGTGCCAGCAGTAGGGAGTTAGCGGGAGTTGGCAATGAGCAGTTCTTC
CASSRELAGVGNEQFF
>TRBJ1-2|TRBD1|NA|TRBV19
TGTGCCAGTAGTATAGGACCTGACAGGGCCGGCGGCTACACCTTC
CASSIGPDRAGGYTF
>TRBJ2-2|TRBD2|NA|TRBV7-2
TGTGCCAGCAGCTTATCGGGAGGGAATCGTATTCTGGGCACCGGGGAGCTGTTTTTT
CASSLSGGNRILGTGELFF
>TRBJ1-4|NA|NA|TRBV19
TGTGCCAGTAGTAACAGGAGAGATAATGAAAAACTGTTTTTT
CASSNRRDNEKLFF
>TRBJ2-1|TRBD1|once|TRBV5-1
TGCGCCAGCAGCTTGGCTAAAACGACAGGGACGGGCAATGAGCAGTTCTTC
CASSLAKTTGTGNEQFF
>TRBJ1-2|TRBD1|NA|TRBV27
TGTGCCAGCAGTCCAGACAGGGGTTATGGCTACACCTTC
CASSPDRGYGYTF
>TRBJ2-3|TRBD2|NA|TRBV5-4
TGTGCCAGCAACGCGGGGGGATCTAGCACAGATACGCAGTATTTT
CASNAGGSSTDTQYF
>TRBJ1-6|NA|NA|TRBV13
TGTGCCAGCAGCTTAGGTGACAGGTTTATTTCGTCTAATTCACCCCTCCACTTT
CASSLGDRFISSNSPLHF
>TRBJ1-2|TRBD1|NA|TRBV6-5
TGTGCCAGCACCCTGGGGGACAGGGTTGGTGGCTACACCTTC
CASTLGDRVGGYTF
>TRBJ1-6|TRBD1|NA|TRBV7-3
TGTGCCAGCAGCTTAACGGTTAGGACAGGGGATTCACCCCTCCACTTT
CASSLTVRTGDSPLHF
>TRBJ2-2|NA|once|TRBV7-3
TGTGCCAGCAGCTTAAATTCCCTAGCGTCGAACACCGGGGAGCTGTTTTTT
CASSLNSLASNTGELFF
>TRBJ1-2|NA|NA|TRBV6-5
TGTGCCAGCAGATCAGGGTTGGGTTACCTGTATGGCTACACCTTC
CASRSGLGYLYGYTF
>TRBJ2-2|NA|NA|TRBV6-2/TRBV6-3
TGTGCCAGCAGTTTTGCAGGAGGACCCGGGGAGCTGTTTTTT
CASSFAGGPGELFF
>TRBJ1-6|NA|NA|TRBV28
TGTGCCAGCAGAACCTCTCTAGGAGGACCGTACTCACCCCTCCACTTT
CASRTSLGGPYSPLHF
>TRBJ1-2|NA|NA|TRBV30
TGTGCCTGGAGTGTACTAACCGGGGGCTACACCTTC
CAWSVLTGGYTF
>TRBJ2-3|TRBD1|NA|TRBV4-3
TGCGCCAGCAGCCAAGCCCCAGGGGGTGGAGATACGCAGTATTTT
CASSQAPGGGDTQYF
>TRBJ2-3|TRBD2|few|TRBV4-1
TGCGCCAGCAGCCAATTACCCGGGGGGGCTTCCCCAGATACGCAGTATTTT
CASSQLPGGASPDTQYF
>TRBJ1-2|NA|NA|TRBV12-3/TRBV12-4
TGTGCCAGCAGCGCGGAGAACATAGGCTACACCTTC
CASSAENIGYTF
>TRBJ2-3|NA|NA|TRBV9
TGTGCCAGCAGCGTACCGAGCACAGATACGCAGTATTTT
CASSVPSTDTQYF
>TRBJ1-5|TRBD1|NA|TRBV3-1/TRBV3-2
TGTGCCAGCAGCCAAGGGACAGGGGGCGGGTTTGAGCCCCAGCATTTT
CASSQGTGGGFEPQHF
>TRBJ1-5|NA|few|TRBV28
TGTGCCAGCAGCCGGACCCCGGGGGTTCAGCCCCAGCATTTT
CASSRTPGVQPQHF
>TRBJ1-1|TRBD1|NA|TRBV27
TGTGCCAGCAGTGGGACAGGGATTATAACAGCTTTCTTT
CASSGTGIITAFF
>TRBJ2-2|TRBD1|NA|TRBV24-1
TGTGCCACCAGTGGACAGGGCCCCGGGGAGCTGTTTTTT
CATSGQGPGELFF
>TRBJ1-1|NA|few|TRBV10-1
TGCGCCAGCAGTGAGTCGAAGGGGTTCATGAACACTGAAGCTTTCTTT
CASSESKGFMNTEAFF
>TRBJ2-7|NA|NA|TRBV11-3
TGTGCCAGCAGCCCACGAGCCCGCTCCTACGAGCAGTACTTC
CASSPRARSYEQYF
>TRBJ1-2|NA|NA|TRBV4-3
TGCGCCAGCAGCCAAGATGCGGGGGGTTCCCCCTATGGCTACACCTTC
CASSQDAGGSPYGYTF
>TRBJ2-2|TRBD2|NA|TRBV18
TGTGCCAGCTCACCTCTAGCGGGATTTATCGGGGAGCTGTTTTTT
CASSPLAGFIGELFF
>TRBJ1-2|NA|once|TRBV18
TGTGCCAGCTCAAGTGGCAGGGACTATGGCTACACCTTC
CASSSGRDYGYTF
>TRBJ2-7|NA|NA|TRBV7-3
TGTGCCAGCAGCCCCCGCGGTGGCCCCTACGAGCAGTACTTC
CASSPRGGPYEQYF
>TRBJ1-6|TRBD1|NA|TRBV7-2
TGTGCCACCGGACTACAGGGGGTTAATTCACCCCTCCACTTT
CATGLQGVNSPLHF
>TRBJ2-5|TRBD2|NA|TRBV18
TGTGCCAGCTCACCATCCCTGAGCGGGGGAAAAGAGACCCAGTACTTC
CASSPSLSGGKETQYF
>TRBJ2-7|TRBD1|NA|TRBV5-6
TGTGCCAGCAGCGGGACAGCAACCTACGAGCAGTACTTC
CASSGTATYEQYF
>TRBJ1-1|NA|NA|TRBV4-1
TGCGCCAGCAGCCAAGATTGGGGGCGGAACACTGAAGCTTTCTTT
CASSQDWGRNTEAFF
>TRBJ1-4|NA|NA|TRBV19
TGTGCCAGTAGGGGCGCACATAGTGAAAAACTGTTTTTT
CASRGAHSEKLFF
>TRBJ1-1|TRBD1|few|TRBV29-1
TGCAGCGTTACCCGGGGGACAGGTCGGACTGAAGCTTTCTTT
CSVTRGTGRTEAFF
>TRBJ1-2|NA|NA|TRBV5-1
TGCGCCAGCAGCTTGGAATTCGGAGAGAGCTATGGCTACACCTTC
CASSLEFGESYGYTF
>TRBJ2-1|TRBD1|few|TRBV5-1
TGCGCCAGCACCGCAGGCCAGGGGGTGATGAATGAGCAGTTCTTC
CASTAGQGVMNEQFF
>TRBJ2-3|TRBD1|NA|TRBV4-1
TGCGCCAGCAGCCAACTCTGGGACAGGGGTTCAGATACGCAGTATTTT
CASSQLWDRGSDTQYF